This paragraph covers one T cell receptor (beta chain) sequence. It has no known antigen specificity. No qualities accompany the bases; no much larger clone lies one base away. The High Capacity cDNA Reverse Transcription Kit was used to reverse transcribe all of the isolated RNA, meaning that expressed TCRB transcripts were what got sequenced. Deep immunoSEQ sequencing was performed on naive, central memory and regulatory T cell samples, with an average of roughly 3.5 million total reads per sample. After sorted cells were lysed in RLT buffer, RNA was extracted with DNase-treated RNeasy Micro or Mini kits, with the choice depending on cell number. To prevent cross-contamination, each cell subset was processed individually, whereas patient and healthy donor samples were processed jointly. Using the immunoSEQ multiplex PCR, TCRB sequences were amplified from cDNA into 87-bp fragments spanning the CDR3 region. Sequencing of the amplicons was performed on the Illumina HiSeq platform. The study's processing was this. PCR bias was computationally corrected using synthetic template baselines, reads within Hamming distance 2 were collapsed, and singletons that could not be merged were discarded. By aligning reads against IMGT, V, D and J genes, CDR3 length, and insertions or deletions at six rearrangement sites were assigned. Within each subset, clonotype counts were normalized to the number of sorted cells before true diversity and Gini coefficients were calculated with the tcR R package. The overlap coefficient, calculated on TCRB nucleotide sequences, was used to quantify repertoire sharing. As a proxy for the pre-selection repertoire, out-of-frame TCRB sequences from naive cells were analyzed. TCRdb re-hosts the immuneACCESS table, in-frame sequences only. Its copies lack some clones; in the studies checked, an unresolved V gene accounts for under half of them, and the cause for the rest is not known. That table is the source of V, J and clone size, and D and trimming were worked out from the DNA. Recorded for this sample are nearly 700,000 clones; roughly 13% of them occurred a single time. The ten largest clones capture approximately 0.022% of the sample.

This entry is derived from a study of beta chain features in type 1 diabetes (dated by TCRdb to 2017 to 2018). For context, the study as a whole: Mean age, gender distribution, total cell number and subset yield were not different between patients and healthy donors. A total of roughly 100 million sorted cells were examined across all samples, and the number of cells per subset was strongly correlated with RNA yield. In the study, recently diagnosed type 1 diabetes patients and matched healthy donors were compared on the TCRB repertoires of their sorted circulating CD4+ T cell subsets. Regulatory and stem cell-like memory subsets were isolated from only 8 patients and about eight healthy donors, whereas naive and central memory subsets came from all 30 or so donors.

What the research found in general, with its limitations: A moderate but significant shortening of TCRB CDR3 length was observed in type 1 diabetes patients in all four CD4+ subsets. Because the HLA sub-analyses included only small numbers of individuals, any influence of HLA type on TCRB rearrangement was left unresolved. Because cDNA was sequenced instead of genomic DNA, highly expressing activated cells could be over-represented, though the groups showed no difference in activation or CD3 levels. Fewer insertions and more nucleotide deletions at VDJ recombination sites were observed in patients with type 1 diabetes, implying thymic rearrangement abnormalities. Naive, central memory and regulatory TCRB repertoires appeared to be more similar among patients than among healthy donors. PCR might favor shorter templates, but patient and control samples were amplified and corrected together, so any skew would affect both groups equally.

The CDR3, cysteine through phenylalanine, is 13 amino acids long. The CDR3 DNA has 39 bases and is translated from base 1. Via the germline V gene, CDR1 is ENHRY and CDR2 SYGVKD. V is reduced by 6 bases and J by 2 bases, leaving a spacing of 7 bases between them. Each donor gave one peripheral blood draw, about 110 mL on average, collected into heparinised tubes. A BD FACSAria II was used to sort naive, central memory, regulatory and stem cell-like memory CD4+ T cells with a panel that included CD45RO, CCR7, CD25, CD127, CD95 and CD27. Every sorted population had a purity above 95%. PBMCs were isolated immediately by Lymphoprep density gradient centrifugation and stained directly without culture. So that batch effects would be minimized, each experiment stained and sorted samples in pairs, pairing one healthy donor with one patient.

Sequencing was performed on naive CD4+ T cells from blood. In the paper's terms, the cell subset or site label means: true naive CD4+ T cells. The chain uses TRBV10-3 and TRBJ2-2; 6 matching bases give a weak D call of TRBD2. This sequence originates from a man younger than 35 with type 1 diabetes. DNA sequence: TGTGCCATCAGCGGACTAAACACCGGGGAGCTGTTTTTT. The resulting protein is CAISGLNTGELFF.